The 9 T cell receptor beta chains in this list originate from one sample, sequenced in a study of blood T cell repertoires in COVID-19. Only in-frame clones appear in the TCRdb table, and some are missing; sequencing was by immunoSEQ multiplex PCR. In the table there are 160,000 or so clones, 75% to 85% of which are singletons. Input material: PBMCs or T cells enriched from blood (not recorded which). The receptors originated from a man aged 50 or older who had recovered from COVID-19.

The chain employs TRBV5-4 and TRBJ1-4; 8 nucleotides line up with TRBD1. CDR1 and CDR2 from the germline V gene are SGHNT and YYREEE (reference sequence). This CDR3 has 16 amino acids. The V and J ends lost 4 bases and 7 bases, in that order; junction bases with no gene match: 12. The CDR3 protein is CASSPGTGAVGEKLFF. The CDR3 DNA sequence: TGTGCCAGCAGCCCGGGGACAGGTGCGGTCGGTGAAAAACTGTTTTTT.

This clone showed up just a few times. The chain combines TRBV3-1 (or the pseudogene TRBV3-2) with TRBJ2-3; 9 bases align to TRBD2. With V trimmed by 1 base and J by 3 bases, 5 bases remained unmatched. The length of the CDR3 is 16 residues. Germline CDR1 is LGHDT and CDR2 is YNNKEL (reference sequence). In nucleotides, the CDR3 is TGTGCCAGCAGCCAAGGTGCGGGGGGGCGTACAGATACGCAGTATTTT. This encodes CASSQGAGGRTDTQYF.

The chain couples TRBV7-2 to TRBJ1-1; D gene uncertain. The CDR3 loop spans 14 amino acids. Between the trimmed V and J ends, which lost 3 bases and 1 base, there was a span of 9 bases. CDR1 and CDR2 from the germline V gene are SGHTA and FQGNSA. The CDR3 here is CASSFPVQNTEAFF. CDR3 sequence (DNA): TGTGCCAGCAGCTTCCCAGTACAGAACACTGAAGCTTTCTTT. The full variable domain, in which reference TRBV7-2 and TRBJ1-1 provide the parts outside the CDR3, is GAGVSQSPSNKVTEKGKDVELRCDPISGHTALYWYRQSLGQGLEFLIYFQGNSAPDKSGLPSDRFSAERTGGSVSTLTIQRTQQEDSAVYLCASSFPVQNTEAFFGQGTRLTVV.

The chain joins TRBV6-5 to TRBJ1-1; possibly TRBD1 for D (6 bases). CDR1 is MNHEY and CDR2 is SVGAGI in the germline V gene. The germline V and J ends were trimmed by 2 bases and 0 bases, with 10 bases remaining between them. The length of the CDR3 is 15 residues. The CDR3, as DNA: TGTGCCAGCAGTTACCTGACAGGCATGAACACTGAAGCTTTCTTT. This translates into CASSYLTGMNTEAFF.

This rearrangement joins TRBV10-2 to TRBJ2-7; D ambiguous. The V and J ends lost 0 bases and 0 bases respectively, with 9 bases between them. The CDR3 spans 15 residues. Germline CDR1 WSHSY, CDR2 SAAADI. The CDR3 is CASSESKRSSYEQYF. The CDR3 DNA follows: TGCGCCAGCAGTGAGTCGAAGCGTAGCTCCTACGAGCAGTACTTC.

The chain is built from TRBV19 and TRBJ1-2; TRBD1 might be the D (5 bases). The CDR3 runs to 15 residues. Germline loops: CDR1 LNHDA, CDR2 SQIVND (reference sequence). Between the trimmed V and J ends, which lost 6 bases and 1 base, there was a span of 15 bases. The CDR3 nucleotides are TGTGCCAGTAGCAAATCTTTGGGGCTTAACTATGGCTACACCTTC. Translation gives CASSKSLGLNYGYTF.

The chain joins TRBV4-1 to TRBJ2-3; 8 bases align to TRBD1. The ends lost 4 bases at V and 9 bases at J; junction bases unmatched: 6. The CDR3 runs 13 residues. The germline gives CDR1 MGHRA, CDR2 YSYEKL. CDR3 bases: TGCGCCAGCAGCCCGGACAGGGTATCCACGCAGTATTTT. It specifies CASSPDRVSTQYF.

V is TRBV27 and J is TRBJ1-5, with 12 nucleotides matching TRBD1. CDR1 and CDR2 (germline): MNHEY, SMNVEV (reference sequence). This CDR3 is built from 17 residues. The trim removed 5 bases at V and 3 bases at J, leaving 8 bases unmatched. Here the CDR3 DNA reads TGTGCCAGCAGTCGAGGGACAGGGGGCCGGACCAATCAGCCCCAGCATTTT. Translation: CASSRGTGGRTNQPQHF.

CDR3 nucleotides: TGTGCCAGCAGCCCACAGGACACTAACTATGGCTACACCTTC. It yields the protein CASSPQDTNYGYTF. This chain connects TRBV27 to TRBJ1-2; a possible D gene is TRBD1 (5 bases). V was cut by 6 bases and J by 0 bases, with 11 bases left in between. Germline V gene data show CDR1 as MNHEY and CDR2 as SMNVEV (reference sequence). This CDR3 spans 14 amino acids.